The 3 T cell receptor beta chains in this list originate from one sample, sequenced in a study of naive and memory T cell subsets. The SP2 primer and nested alpha and beta constant region primers amplified ligated cDNA in four rounds. TCRdb ran MiXCR on the UMI-ligation and nested PCR reads and lists one entry per CDR3 protein. The sample carries 30,000 to 35,000 distinct CDR3 sequences, more than 6.5% recorded once. As for treatment: skin biopsy from PPD injection site in Mantoux-positive individual. TCR cDNA received a 3' ligated oligonucleotide that carried a UMI. The sequences come from skin, collected from a tuberculin skin test site. The receptors derive from an adult in good health.

The table lists this clonotype with many counts. The chain employs TRBV11-2 and TRBJ2-1; a weak D match, TRBD1 (5 bases). Deletions cut 0 bases from V and 5 bases from J, with 8 bases between. Germline values: CDR1 SGHAT, CDR2 FQNNGV. This CDR3 has 14 amino acids. Here the CDR3 reads CASSLETDHNEQFF. Written as DNA, the CDR3 is TGTGCCAGCAGCTTAGAGACAGACCACAATGAGCAGTTCTTC. The variable domain in full, with the rest retrieved from reference TRBV11-2 and TRBJ2-1, is EAGVAQSPRYKIIEKRQSVAFWCNPISGHATLYWYQQILGQGPKLLIQFQNNGVVDDSQLPKDRFSAERLKGVDSTLKIQPAKLEDSAVYLCASSLETDHNEQFFGPGTRLTVL.

The chain has TRBV2 and TRBJ2-2, with a tentative D call TRBD2 (5 bases). The V gene's germline CDR1 is SNHLY and CDR2 FYNNEI. CDR3 length: 15 amino acids. Trimming took 3 bases from V and 4 from J, leaving 12 bases between them. The CDR3 DNA reads TGTGCCAGCAGTGATACCGGACGGGGCACCGGGGAGCTGTTTTTT. Encoded protein: CASSDTGRGTGELFF.

This clonotype has ten or more counts. The chain couples TRBV28 to TRBJ2-6; 8 positions match TRBD1. The CDR3 is 14 amino acids. Looked up from germline, CDR1 is MDHEN and CDR2 is SYDVKM. The CDR3 sequence is CASRQGSGANVLTF. CDR3 nucleotide sequence: TGTGCTTCGAGACAGGGGTCTGGGGCCAACGTCCTGACTTTC.